The rows below give T cell receptor beta chains drawn from one sample of a study of T cell responses to AZD1222 COVID-19 vaccine. Only in-frame clones appear in the TCRdb table, and some are missing; sequencing was by immunoSEQ multiplex PCR. The data contain about 180,000 clones, roughly nine tenths of them singletons. The material sequenced was peripheral blood, taken on day 0 of AZD1222 vaccination. Receptor source: an adult in good health. The CDR3 runs from the conserved cysteine through the conserved F or W. The D gene is left open where the match is weak. For some rows the clone size is stated as once, few or many, or as a class when expanded; others skip it.

abundance	j_gene	len	d_gene	v_gene	CDR3aa	CDR3nt
.	TRBJ1-6	16	.	TRBV21-1	CASTIQDRNENSPLHF	TGTGCCAGCACAATACAGGACAGGAATGAAAATTCACCCCTCCACTTT
.	TRBJ1-1	18	TRBD1	TRBV7-9	CASSLVPGTGDMNTEAFF	TGTGCCAGCAGCTTAGTGCCCGGGACAGGGGATATGAACACTGAAGCTTTCTTT
.	TRBJ1-2	13	.	TRBV19	CASSIDRVYGYTF	TGTGCCAGTAGTATAGACAGAGTATATGGCTACACCTTC
.	TRBJ2-6	17	.	TRBV6-2/TRBV6-3	CASSMHQGGSGANVLTF	TGTGCCAGCAGCATGCACCAAGGGGGTTCTGGGGCCAACGTCCTGACTTTC
.	TRBJ1-1	12	.	TRBV6-5	CASRTTGVRAFF	TGTGCCAGCAGGACAACAGGAGTCCGAGCTTTCTTT
.	TRBJ1-3	12	.	TRBV6-5	CASSSAGNTIYF	TGTGCCAGCAGTAGTGCTGGAAACACCATATATTTT
.	TRBJ1-5	13	.	TRBV28	CASSRQADQPQHF	TGTGCCAGCAGCAGACAGGCCGATCAGCCCCAGCATTTT
.	TRBJ2-2	15	.	TRBV18	CASSPSVPNTGELFF	TGTGCCAGCTCACCTAGCGTCCCGAACACCGGGGAGCTGTTTTTT
.	TRBJ2-5	15	TRBD1	TRBV24-1	CATSDRDREQETQYF	TGTGCCACCAGTGATCGGGACAGAGAGCAAGAGACCCAGTACTTC
.	TRBJ2-5	15	.	TRBV7-9	CASSLTSGGRETQYF	TGTGCCAGCAGCTTAACTTCCGGGGGCAGGGAGACCCAGTACTTC
.	TRBJ2-6	17	.	TRBV11-2	CASSQGSVVSGANVLTF	TGTGCCAGCAGCCAAGGCTCGGTGGTCTCTGGGGCCAACGTCCTGACTTTC
.	TRBJ2-7	15	.	TRBV6-5	CASSRDLGVTYEQYF	TGTGCCAGCAGTCGAGACTTAGGGGTCACCTACGAGCAGTACTTC
.	TRBJ2-3	19	.	TRBV24-1	CATRVPLQRDSGYTDTQYF	TGTGCCACCCGTGTACCATTGCAACGGGACTCAGGATACACAGATACGCAGTATTTT
.	TRBJ2-5	16	TRBD1	TRBV15	CATSRRVTGGLETQYF	TGTGCCACCAGCAGACGTGTGACAGGGGGCTTAGAGACCCAGTACTTC
.	TRBJ2-3	16	.	TRBV25-1	CASSEGDGRLGDTQYF	TGTGCCAGCAGTGAAGGAGACGGGCGGTTAGGGGATACGCAGTATTTT
.	TRBJ2-7	17	TRBD1	TRBV19	CASSIDGTGGLIDEQYF	TGTGCCAGTAGTATAGACGGGACAGGGGGCCTAATCGACGAGCAGTACTTC
.	TRBJ1-3	13	.	TRBV11-2	CASSLPTGNTIYF	TGTGCCAGCAGCTTACCGACCGGAAACACCATATATTTT
.	TRBJ1-4	12	.	TRBV18	CASSPRGEKLFF	TGTGCCAGCTCACCCAGGGGTGAAAAACTGTTTTTT
few	TRBJ1-1	11	TRBD1	TRBV7-9	CASSQDRGAFF	TGTGCCAGCAGTCAGGACAGGGGAGCTTTCTTT
.	TRBJ1-2	14	TRBD1	TRBV6-5	CASSPQGQASGYTF	TGTGCCAGCAGTCCCCAGGGACAGGCGAGCGGCTACACCTTC
.	TRBJ2-1	14	.	TRBV19	CASTSHADGGEQFF	TGTGCCAGTACCTCCCACGCCGACGGCGGGGAGCAGTTCTTC
.	TRBJ2-7	13	.	TRBV7-2	CASSYYLTYEQYF	TGTGCCAGCAGCTACTACCTAACCTACGAGCAGTACTTC
.	TRBJ2-2	16	TRBD1	TRBV6-2/TRBV6-3	CASSLDRDRDTGELFF	TGTGCCAGCAGCCTGGACCGGGACAGAGACACCGGGGAGCTGTTTTTT
.	TRBJ1-1	15	.	TRBV5-4	CASSLGRGSNTEAFF	TGTGCCAGCAGCTTGGGGCGGGGGTCCAACACTGAAGCTTTCTTT
.	TRBJ1-2	15	.	TRBV18	CASSPMPGVDYGYTF	TGTGCCAGCTCACCAATGCCAGGCGTCGACTATGGCTACACCTTC
.	TRBJ2-7	13	TRBD1	TRBV10-2	CASRQDRAYEQYF	TGCGCCAGCAGACAGGACAGGGCCTACGAGCAGTACTTC
.	TRBJ2-7	14	TRBD1	TRBV5-1	CASSLKGQTGEQYF	TGCGCCAGCAGCTTGAAGGGACAGACAGGGGAGCAGTACTTC
few	TRBJ1-6	15	.	TRBV9	CASSKLPGHGSPLHF	TGTGCCAGCAGCAAACTACCGGGACATGGTTCACCCCTCCACTTT
.	TRBJ1-1	13	.	TRBV11-2	CASSLEPTTEAFF	TGTGCCAGCAGCTTAGAACCTACCACTGAAGCTTTCTTT
.	TRBJ1-1	15	TRBD1	TRBV6-2/TRBV6-3	CASSKDRAGNTEAFF	TGTGCCAGCAGTAAAGACAGGGCGGGGAACACTGAAGCTTTCTTT
.	TRBJ1-6	18	.	TRBV4-1	CASSQGIPGATYNSPLHF	TGCGCCAGCAGCCAAGGAATACCGGGGGCCACCTATAATTCACCCCTCCACTTT
.	TRBJ1-5	14	TRBD1	TRBV27	CASSLSGQGGTQHF	TGTGCCAGCAGTTTATCGGGTCAGGGGGGGACCCAGCATTTT
.	TRBJ1-2	15	.	TRBV3-1/TRBV3-2	CASSQDRGGVYGYTF	TGTGCCAGCAGCCAAGATCGCGGGGGTGTGTATGGCTACACCTTC
.	TRBJ1-3	15	.	TRBV16	CASSQARDIGNTIYF	TGTGCCAGCAGCCAAGCTCGGGACATCGGAAACACCATATATTTT
.	TRBJ2-3	15	.	TRBV7-6	CASSFLATLTDTQYF	TGTGCCAGCAGCTTTTTAGCGACTTTAACAGATACGCAGTATTTT
.	TRBJ2-7	13	.	TRBV10-1	CASSPGTTYEQYF	TGCGCCAGCAGCCCTGGGACCACCTACGAGCAGTACTTC
.	TRBJ1-6	15	.	TRBV6-4	CASRKRQDWNSPLHF	TGTGCCAGCAGGAAGAGACAGGACTGGAATTCACCCCTCCACTTT
.	TRBJ1-1	14	.	TRBV19	CASSSRRRDTEAFF	TGTGCCAGTAGTAGCAGACGTAGGGACACTGAAGCTTTCTTT
.	TRBJ1-4	15	TRBD1	TRBV6-6	CASSWNRGRNEKLFF	TGTGCCAGCAGTTGGAACAGGGGTCGAAATGAAAAACTGTTTTTT
.	TRBJ1-4	13	.	TRBV27	CASSLGRGEKLFF	TGTGCCAGCAGTTTAGGTCGGGGCGAAAAACTGTTTTTT
.	TRBJ2-7	13	TRBD1	TRBV28	CATITGASYEQYF	TGTGCCACCATAACAGGGGCCTCCTACGAGCAGTACTTC
.	TRBJ1-1	15	TRBD1	TRBV19	CASSRGTGRNTEAFF	TGTGCCAGTAGTAGGGGGACAGGGAGGAACACTGAAGCTTTCTTT
.	TRBJ1-1	14	.	TRBV5-1	CASSFRDGNTEAFF	TGCGCCAGCAGCTTCCGGGACGGGAACACTGAAGCTTTCTTT
once	TRBJ1-2	18	.	TRBV7-2	CASSLVPSAYAGSGGYTF	TGTGCCAGCAGCTTAGTCCCGAGTGCTTACGCGGGATCGGGTGGCTACACCTTC
.	TRBJ1-6	14	.	TRBV11-2	CASSPQGWNSPLHF	TGTGCCAGCAGCCCGCAGGGGTGGAATTCACCCCTCCACTTT
.	TRBJ1-2	14	.	TRBV19	CASRRDTDSDGYTF	TGTGCCAGTAGGAGGGACACGGACTCCGATGGCTACACCTTC
.	TRBJ1-4	15	.	TRBV5-6	CASSRRAASAEKLFF	TGTGCCAGCAGCCGAAGGGCCGCAAGCGCCGAAAAACTGTTTTTT
.	TRBJ1-4	18	.	TRBV3-1/TRBV3-2	CASSQGRSLGSTNEKLFF	TGTGCCAGCAGCCAAGGGCGAAGTCTAGGGTCAACTAATGAAAAACTGTTTTTT
.	TRBJ2-7	14	.	TRBV29-1	CSVEGWGPDGEQYF	TGCAGCGTTGAAGGTTGGGGCCCCGACGGCGAGCAGTACTTC
.	TRBJ1-5	15	.	TRBV2	CASRFETDSNQPQHF	TGTGCCAGCAGGTTTGAGACAGATAGCAATCAGCCCCAGCATTTT
.	TRBJ1-1	13	.	TRBV16	CASSQTANTEAFF	TGTGCCAGCAGCCAGACAGCGAACACTGAAGCTTTCTTT
.	TRBJ1-4	14	.	TRBV7-2	CASSNGPTNEKLFF	TGTGCCAGCAGCAACGGACCAACTAATGAAAAACTGTTTTTT
.	TRBJ1-2	14	.	TRBV28	CASSLERIGDGYTF	TGTGCCAGCAGTTTGGAGCGGATTGGAGATGGCTACACCTTC
once	TRBJ1-3	15	.	TRBV4-3	CASSHPTGTGNTIYF	TGCGCCAGCAGCCACCCCACAGGGACTGGAAACACCATATATTTT
.	TRBJ1-1	14	TRBD1	TRBV10-3	CAISGTGGNTEAFF	TGTGCCATCAGTGGGACAGGGGGGAACACTGAAGCTTTCTTT